This is a list of T cell receptor beta chains from one sample in a study of blood T cell repertoires in COVID-19. TCRdb keeps only in-frame clones here, not all; method: immunoSEQ multiplex PCR. This table has 200,000 to 250,000 clones, approximately 90% appearing once. Sequenced: peripheral blood. Receptor source: a man aged 45-65 years with acute or convalescent COVID-19. The CDR3 runs from the conserved cysteine through the conserved F or W.

v_gene	j_gene	len	CDR3aa
TRBV6-5	TRBJ1-6	15	CASLRQRDRDSPLHF
TRBV6-5	TRBJ2-7	14	CASSYSFRAYEQYF
TRBV11-3	TRBJ1-6	14	CASSLTGSNSPLHF
TRBV12-3/TRBV12-4	TRBJ2-1	13	CASSSDRNNEQFF
TRBV6-5	TRBJ2-2	14	CASSYSRGGGELFF
TRBV5-1	TRBJ2-3	16	CASSHGAGGPEDTQYF
TRBV3-1/TRBV3-2	TRBJ1-1	16	CASSPMDRAMNTEAFF
TRBV11-3	TRBJ2-5	14	CASSLAGGLETQYF
TRBV28	TRBJ2-3	14	CASSSSGTAGTQYF
TRBV10-3	TRBJ1-5	14	CAINQGYSNQPQHF
TRBV27	TRBJ1-5	13	CASSDNGNQPQHF
TRBV7-7	TRBJ2-2	14	CASSPQGGTGELFF
TRBV14	TRBJ1-2	13	CASSPDRDYGYTF
TRBV9	TRBJ1-3	14	CASSVAGSGNTIYF
TRBV30	TRBJ1-5	15	CAWSGARGGSQPQHF
TRBV7-9	TRBJ1-6	13	CASSTGFGSPLHF
TRBV2	TRBJ1-2	14	CASSLGQGNYGYTF
TRBV10-2	TRBJ1-4	18	CASSDNWNSLATNEKLFF
TRBV11-3	TRBJ1-3	12	CASSPRRVEIYF
TRBV19	TRBJ2-3	13	CARLVGFTDTQYF
TRBV11-2	TRBJ2-7	15	CASSLSSERSYEQYF
TRBV5-6	TRBJ1-6	15	CASSLGRGGSSPLHF
TRBV7-2	TRBJ1-2	13	CASSLAGGYGYTF
TRBV3-1/TRBV3-2	TRBJ1-3	14	CASSRTGVGNTIYF
TRBV4-1	TRBJ2-3	15	CASSQVAAVTDTQYF
TRBV10-3	TRBJ1-1	14	CAISRTGRNTEAFF
TRBV5-5	TRBJ1-6	18	CASSLAGQGWFRRSPLHF